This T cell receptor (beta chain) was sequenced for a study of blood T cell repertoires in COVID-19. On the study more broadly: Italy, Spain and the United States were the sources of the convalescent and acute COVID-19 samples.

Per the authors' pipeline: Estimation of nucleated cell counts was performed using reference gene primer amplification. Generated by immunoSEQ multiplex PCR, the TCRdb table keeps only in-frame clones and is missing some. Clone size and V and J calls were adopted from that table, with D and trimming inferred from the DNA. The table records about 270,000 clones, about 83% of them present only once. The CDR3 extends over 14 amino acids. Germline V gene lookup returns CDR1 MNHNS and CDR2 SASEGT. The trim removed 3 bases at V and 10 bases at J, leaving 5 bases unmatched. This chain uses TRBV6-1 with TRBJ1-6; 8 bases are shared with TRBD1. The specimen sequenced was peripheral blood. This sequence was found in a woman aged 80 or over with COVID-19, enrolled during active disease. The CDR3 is CASSELTGASPLHF. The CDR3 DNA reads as TGTGCCAGCAGTGAGTTGACAGGGGCCTCACCCCTCCACTTT.